The clone carrying this T cell receptor beta chain was observed at least ten times. The antigen remains undetermined. No cell fractionation was done, so the repertoire covers all unsorted peripheral blood T cells. Alpha and beta constant-region primers primed reverse transcription of approximately 500 ng RNA. Separate chain-specific third strand synthesis with multiplexing indices produced the alpha and beta libraries. One entry per CDR3 protein results from TCRdb running MiXCR on the 5' RACE reads. The sample holds fewer than 20,000 distinct CDR3 sequences, about 8.2% seen once. The sample is drawn from a study of HIV-infected patients and healthy controls. CDR1 is SGHAT, CDR2 FQNNGV, per germline. CDR3 size: 14 residues. The V gene lost 1 base and the J gene lost 7 bases, with 12 bases spanning the gap. Study-wide results and limits: Comparisons were complicated because patients and controls had unequal numbers of distinct sequences. The diversity differences were not explained by slight age and sex differences between study cohorts.

The source of this sequence is an adult in good health. The sample comprised blood. This sequence joins TRBV11-2 and TRBJ2-3; D not certain. The CDR3 DNA is TGTGCCAGCAGCTTAGTCGGCGATCGGTATACGCAGTATTTT. Protein: CASSLVGDRYTQYF.